Shown below are 8 T cell receptor beta chains from a single sample sequenced in a study of Graves' ophthalmopathy and Graves' hyperthyroidism. Amplification from RNA transcripts yielded the TCR beta CDR3 regions. RT-PCR with HTBI primers came first, then second-round multiplex PCR. TCRdb reprocessed the multiplex PCR reads with MiXCR, giving one entry per CDR3 protein. This table has around 1.1 million distinct CDR3 sequences, approximately 35% appearing once. The material sequenced was peripheral blood or thyroid tissue (not recorded which). The receptors were sampled from an adult man with Graves' hyperthyroidism.

This clonotype was seen repeatedly, ten times or more. The chain is built from TRBV7-9 and TRBJ2-2, with D hard to call. V lost 11 bases and J lost 6, with 10 bases in between. This CDR3 comprises 11 residues. Germline V CDR1 and CDR2: SEHNR, FQNEAQ (reference sequence). CDR3 nucleotides: TGTGCCGACTCTTCTCCCGGGGAGCTGTTTTTT. It yields the protein CADSSPGELFF.

The gene calls are TRBV6-1 and TRBJ2-7; D is possibly TRBD1 (6 bases). Germline lookup yields CDR1 MNHNS and CDR2 SASEGT. V was clipped by 5 bases and J by 3 bases, with 14 bases between them. This CDR3 spans 14 amino acids. The chain's CDR3 is CASSYSRDIYEQYF. CDR3 bases: TGTGCCAGCAGTTACTCCAGGGACATCTACGAGCAGTACTTC.

This clonotype was picked up a small number of times. This chain links TRBV3-1 with TRBJ1-1; TRBD1 is a possible D gene (6 bases). This CDR3 comprises 16 residues. With 4 bases removed from V and 4 bases from J, the gap between germline ends came to 19 bases. CDR1 and CDR2 from the germline V gene are LGHDT and YNNKEL (reference sequence). As DNA, the CDR3 is TGTGCCAGCAGCCCCCAGGGACATACCGAGATCACTGAAGCTTTCTTT. It is translated as CASSPQGHTEITEAFF.

This clonotype showed up many times. V and J are TRBV5-6 and TRBJ1-1; D is perhaps TRBD1 (5 bases). The CDR3 covers 14 residues. V was cut by 4 bases and J by 5 bases, with 15 bases left in between. The germline V gene has CDR1 SGHDT and CDR2 YYEEEE. CDR3 DNA: TGTGCCAGCAGCAGAGGATCGGGGGGGACTGAAGCTTTCTTT. It specifies CASSRGSGGTEAFF.

This chain joins TRBV12-3 or TRBV12-4 and TRBJ1-3; D perhaps matches TRBD1 (5 bases). The germline V and J ends were trimmed by 6 bases and 3 bases, with 18 bases remaining between them. This CDR3 spans 16 amino acids. The CDR3 region is CASSQDAPQGGNTIYF. CDR3 sequence (DNA): TGTGCCAGCAGCCAGGATGCCCCCCAGGGTGGAAACACCATATATTTT.

Only a few counts were recorded for this clonotype. The chain links TRBV12-3 or TRBV12-4 to TRBJ1-5; D might be TRBD1 (5 bases). Deletions cut 3 bases from V and 2 bases from J, with 11 bases between. This CDR3 has 15 amino acids. The CDR3 here is CASSFGRGGNQPQHF. CDR3 DNA sequence: TGTGCCAGCAGTTTCGGCAGAGGGGGCAATCAGCCCCAGCATTTT.

Many counts were recorded for this clonotype. This chain links TRBV7-9 with TRBJ2-7; 7 positions agree with TRBD2. Germline assignment: CDR1 SEHNR and CDR2 FQNEAQ (reference sequence). The CDR3 consists of 12 residues. V shed 8 bases, J shed 3 bases, and the junction held 4 bases outside the gene matches. Here the CDR3 reads CASGRAGYEQYF. CDR3 nucleotides: TGTGCCAGCGGGAGGGCGGGCTACGAGCAGTACTTC.

In the case of this clonotype: Given a much more abundant clone one base away, this may be a read error. This chain connects TRBV7-8 to TRBJ1-1; tentatively, D is TRBD1 (6 bases). Germline CDR1 SGHVS, CDR2 FQNEAQ. CDR3 size: 15 residues. V shed 3 bases and J shed 4 bases, with 15 bases lying between them. The CDR3 DNA follows: TGTGCCAGCAGCTTTAGACAGGCCAGCGGCACTGAAGCTTTCTTT. This sequence encodes CASSFRQASGTEAFF.